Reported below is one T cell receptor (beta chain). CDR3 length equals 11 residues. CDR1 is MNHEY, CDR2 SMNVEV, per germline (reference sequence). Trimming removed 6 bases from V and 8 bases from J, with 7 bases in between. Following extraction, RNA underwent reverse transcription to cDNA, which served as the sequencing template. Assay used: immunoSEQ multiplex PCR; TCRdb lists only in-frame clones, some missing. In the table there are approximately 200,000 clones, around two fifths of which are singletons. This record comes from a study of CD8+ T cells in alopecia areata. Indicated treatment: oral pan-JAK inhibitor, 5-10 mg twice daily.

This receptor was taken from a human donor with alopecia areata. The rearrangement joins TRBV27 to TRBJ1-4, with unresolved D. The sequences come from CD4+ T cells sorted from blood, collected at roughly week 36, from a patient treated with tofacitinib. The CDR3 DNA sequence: TGTGCCAGCAGGTCGGGGGAAAAACTGTTTTTT. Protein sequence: CASRSGEKLFF.